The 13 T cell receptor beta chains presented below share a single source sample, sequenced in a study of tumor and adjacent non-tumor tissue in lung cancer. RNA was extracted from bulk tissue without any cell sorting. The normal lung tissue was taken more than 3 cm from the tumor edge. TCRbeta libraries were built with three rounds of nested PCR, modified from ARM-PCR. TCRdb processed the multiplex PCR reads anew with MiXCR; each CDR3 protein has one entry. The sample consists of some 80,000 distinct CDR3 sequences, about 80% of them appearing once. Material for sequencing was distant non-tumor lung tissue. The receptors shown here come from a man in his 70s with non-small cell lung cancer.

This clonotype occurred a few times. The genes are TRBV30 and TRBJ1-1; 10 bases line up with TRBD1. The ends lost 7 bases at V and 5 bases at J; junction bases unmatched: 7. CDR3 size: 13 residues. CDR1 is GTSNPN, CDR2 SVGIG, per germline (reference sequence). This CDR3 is CALRDRGSTEAFF. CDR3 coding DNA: TGTGCCTTGAGGGACAGGGGTTCGACTGAAGCTTTCTTT.

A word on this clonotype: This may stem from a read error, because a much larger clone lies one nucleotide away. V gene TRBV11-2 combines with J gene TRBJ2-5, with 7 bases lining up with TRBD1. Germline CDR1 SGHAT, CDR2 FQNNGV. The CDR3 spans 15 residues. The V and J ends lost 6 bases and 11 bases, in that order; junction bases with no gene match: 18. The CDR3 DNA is TGTGCCAGCAGACCGGGGACAGTTGGGCAAGAGATACAGTACTTC. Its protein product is CASRPGTVGQEIQYF. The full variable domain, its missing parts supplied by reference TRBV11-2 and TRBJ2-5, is EAGVAQSPRYKIIEKRQSVAFWCNPISGHATLYWYQQILGQGPKLLIQFQNNGVVDDSQLPKDRFSAERLKGVDSTLKIQPAKLEDSAVYLCASRPGTVGQEIQYFGPGTRLLVL.

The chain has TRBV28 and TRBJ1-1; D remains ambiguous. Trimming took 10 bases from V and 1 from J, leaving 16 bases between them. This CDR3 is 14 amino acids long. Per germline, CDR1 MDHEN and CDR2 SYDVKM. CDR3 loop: CATKGWERNTEAFF. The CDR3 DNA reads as TGTGCCACGAAAGGGTGGGAGCGGAACACTGAAGCTTTCTTT.

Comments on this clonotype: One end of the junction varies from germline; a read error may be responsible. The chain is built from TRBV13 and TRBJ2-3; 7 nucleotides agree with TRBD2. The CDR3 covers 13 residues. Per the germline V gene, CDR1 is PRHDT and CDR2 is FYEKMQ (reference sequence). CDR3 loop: CTREGGGTDTQYF. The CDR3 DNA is TGTACCAGGGAGGGCGGAGGCACAGATACACAGTATTTT.

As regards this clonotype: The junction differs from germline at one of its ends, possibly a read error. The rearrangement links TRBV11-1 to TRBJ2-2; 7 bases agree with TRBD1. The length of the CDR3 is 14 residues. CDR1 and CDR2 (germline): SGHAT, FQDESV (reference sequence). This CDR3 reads CVSSWGRGTGELFF. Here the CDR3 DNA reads TGTGTCAGCAGCTGGGGCAGGGGGACCGGGGAACTGTTTTTT.

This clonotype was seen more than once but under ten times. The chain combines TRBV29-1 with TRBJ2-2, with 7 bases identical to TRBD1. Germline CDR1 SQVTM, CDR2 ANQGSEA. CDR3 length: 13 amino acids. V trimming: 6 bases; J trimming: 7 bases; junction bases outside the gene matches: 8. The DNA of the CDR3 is TGCAGCGTAACAGGGGCGAATATCGGGGAGCTGTTTTTT. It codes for CSVTGANIGELFF.

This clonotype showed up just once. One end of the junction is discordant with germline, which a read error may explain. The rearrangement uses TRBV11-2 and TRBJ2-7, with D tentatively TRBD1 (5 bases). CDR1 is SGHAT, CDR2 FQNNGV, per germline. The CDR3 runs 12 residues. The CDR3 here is CVSSPGRTEQYF. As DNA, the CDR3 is TGTGTCAGCAGTCCGGGTAGGACAGAGCAGTACTTC.

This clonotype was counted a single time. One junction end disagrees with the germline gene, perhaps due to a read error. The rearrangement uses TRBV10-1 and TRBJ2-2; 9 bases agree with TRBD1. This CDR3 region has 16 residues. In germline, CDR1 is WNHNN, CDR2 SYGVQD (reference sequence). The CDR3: CASIGDRGSVTRELFF. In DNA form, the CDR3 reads TGCGCCAGCATTGGAGACAGGGGGTCGGTCACCCGGGAACTGTTTTTT.

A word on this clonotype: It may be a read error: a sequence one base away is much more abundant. The CDR3 DNA reads TGTACCAGCAGAGGGACAGGGACCGGGGAGCTGTTTTTT. This gives the protein CTSRGTGTGELFF. The chain uses TRBV14 and TRBJ2-2; 9 positions match TRBD1. The CDR3 sequence is 13 residues long. The germline V gene has CDR1 SGHDN and CDR2 FVKESK. The full variable domain, its missing parts supplied by reference TRBV14 and TRBJ2-2, is EAGVTQFPSHSVIEKGQTVTLRCDPISGHDNLYWYRRVMGKEIKFLLHFVKESKQDESGMPNNRFLAERTGGTYSTLKVQPAELEDSGVYFCTSRGTGTGELFFGEGSRLTVL.

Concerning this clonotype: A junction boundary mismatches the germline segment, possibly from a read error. CDR3 protein: CASSLRDRTLNTEAFF. Here the CDR3 DNA reads TGTGCCAGCAGCCTCCGGGACAGAACCCTGAACACTGAGGCTTTTTTT. V usage is TRBV11-3 and J usage is TRBJ1-1, with 7 bases identical to TRBD1. Germline V gene data show CDR1 as SGHNT and CDR2 as YENEEA. The CDR3 has 16 residues.

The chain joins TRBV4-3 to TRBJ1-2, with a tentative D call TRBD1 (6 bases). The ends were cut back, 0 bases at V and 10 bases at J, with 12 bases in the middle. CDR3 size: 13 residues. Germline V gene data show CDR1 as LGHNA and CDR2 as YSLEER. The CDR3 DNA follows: TGCGCCAGCAGCCAAGAGACAGGTGATGTCTACACCTTC. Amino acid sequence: CASSQETGDVYTF.

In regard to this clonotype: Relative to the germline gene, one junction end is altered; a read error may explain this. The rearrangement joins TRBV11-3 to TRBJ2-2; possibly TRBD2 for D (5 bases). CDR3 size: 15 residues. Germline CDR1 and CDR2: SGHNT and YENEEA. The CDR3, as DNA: TGTGCTAGCAGCTTAAATCCGACAATCACCGGGAAGCTGTTTTTT. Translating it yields CASSLNPTITGKLFF.

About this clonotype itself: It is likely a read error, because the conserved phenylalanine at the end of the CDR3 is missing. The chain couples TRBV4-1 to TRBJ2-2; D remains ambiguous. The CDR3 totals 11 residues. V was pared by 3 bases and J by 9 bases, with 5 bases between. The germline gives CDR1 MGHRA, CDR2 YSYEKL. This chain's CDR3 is CASSQGWELFL. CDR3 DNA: TGCGCCAGCAGCCAGGGCTGGGAGCTGTTTTTA.